This TCR beta chain was sequenced in a study of blood T cell repertoires in COVID-19. Trimming took 3 bases from V and 4 from J, leaving 10 bases between them. The CDR3 has 13 amino acids. CDR1 and CDR2 from the germline V gene are LNHNV and YYDKDF (reference sequence). Participants came from some 23 US areas, aged roughly 18 to 90 years. Clones were sequenced by immunoSEQ multiplex PCR, and TCRdb holds only the in-frame ones, with some missing. There are around 200,000 clones in the sample; about 88% occur only once, and approximately 2.7% lies in the top ten. The V call is TRBV15, the J call TRBJ2-7; TRBD2 is a possible D gene (6 bases). The clonotype originates from a woman in her twenties or thirties who had recovered from COVID-19. Material: PBMCs or T cells enriched from blood (not recorded which). CDR3 in amino acids: CATSRGTVYEQYF. The CDR3 nucleotides read TGTGCCACCAGCAGGGGGACTGTTTACGAGCAGTACTTC.